Listed here are 16 T cell receptor beta chains from one sample, sequenced in a study of T cells in women clearing cervical HPV infection. Only in-frame clones appear in the TCRdb table, and some are missing; sequencing was by immunoSEQ multiplex PCR. In total, the table holds 20,000 to 25,000 clones. Material: blood buffy coat. These receptors came from a woman aged 18 to 75 with a cervical HPV16 infection that either progressed to CIN3+ or cleared (not recorded which).

Points on this clone: The read finishes 3 residues shy of the CDR3 end, and the germline J gene is used to complete it. The chain has TRBV5-1 and TRBJ2-2; the match to TRBD1 covers 7 bases. Germline V gene sequence: CDR1 SGHRS, CDR2 YFSETQ. Losses at the gene ends were 3 bases for V and 4 bases for J; bases not matched to a gene: 3. There are 14 residues in the CDR3. CDR3 DNA (partial): TGCGCCAGCAGCTGGGGACAGACCACCGGGGAG. Its protein is CASSWGQTTGE. The full CDR3 is CASSWGQTTGELFF.

As for this clone: An end of the junction differs from the germline gene, which may be a read error. The read gets to within 3 residues of the CDR3 end, and the germline J gene fills in the rest. The same CDR3 arises from other DNA sequences in this sample as well. The V and J genes are TRBV5-1 and TRBJ1-3; 7 bases fit TRBD1. The germline CDR1 and CDR2 sequences are SGHRS and YFSETQ. The CDR3 spans 14 residues. The CDR3 region is CASSSGTVGNTIYF. Partial CDR3 DNA: TGCGCCAGCAGCTCCGGGACAGTAGGAAACACA.

About this clone: The read comes to an end 3 residues before the CDR3 does, leaving the germline J gene to fill in the end. V and J are TRBV6-2 or TRBV6-3 and TRBJ2-1; D ambiguous. Germline V gene sequence: CDR1 MNHEY, CDR2 SVGEGT. V was pared by 6 bases and J by 1 base, with 16 bases between. CDR3 length: 16 amino acids. The covered CDR3 bases are TGTGCCAGCAGCCCCAACGTAGAGATTTCCTACAATGAG. Protein: CASSPNVEISYNE. The whole CDR3 reads CASSPNVEISYNEQFF.

Concerning this clone: The read gets to within 3 residues of the CDR3 end, and the germline J gene fills in the rest. The gene calls are TRBV11-2 and TRBJ2-5, with D possibly being TRBD2 (7 bases). Germline assignment: CDR1 SGHAT and CDR2 FQNNGV. This CDR3 is built from 14 residues. CDR3 in amino acids: CASRGGPNTDTQYF. The CDR3 DNA, read in part, is TGTGCCAGCAGGGGGGGGCCGAACACAGATACC.

As to this clone: The sequence runs out 3 residues before the end of the CDR3; the remainder is reconstructed from the germline J gene. This chain links TRBV12-3 or TRBV12-4 with TRBJ1-5; D ambiguous. The CDR3 sequence is 15 residues long. V lost 7 bases and J 3 bases, leaving 16 bases between the germline ends. The CDR3 sequence is CASTPFPGTNQPQHF. The CDR3 bases that were read are TGTGCCAGCACCCCGTTTCCAGGTACCAATCAGCCC.

In the case of this clone: The read ends 3 residues before the CDR3 terminus; that terminus is restored from the germline J gene. The chain links TRBV24-1 to TRBJ2-3; D gene uncertain. Germline CDR1 reads KGHDR; CDR2 reads SFDVKD. Trimming left V 4 bases short and J 0 bases short, with 10 bases between. CDR3 length: 15 residues. CDR3 sequence reads: CATSDIAASTDTQYF. The sequenced CDR3 bases are TGTGCCACCAGTGACATAGCAGCTAGCACAGATACG.

Of note for this clone: The read terminates 3 residues ahead of where the CDR3 ends, so the germline J gene completes it. The V call is TRBV19, the J call TRBJ1-2; no firm D call. The CDR3 consists of 17 residues. CDR1 LNHDA and CDR2 SQIVND come from the germline V gene (reference sequence). CDR3 DNA, as far as it was read: TGTGCCAGTAGTATTACCCAGCGGTTGAGCTCCTACAATGAC. It is translated as CASSITQRLSSYND. The entire CDR3 is CASSITQRLSSYNDYTF.

With respect to this clone: The read terminates 3 residues before the CDR3 end, so the remaining end is supplied by the germline J gene. The chain couples TRBV5-6 to TRBJ2-3; D is undetermined. Germline V CDR1 and CDR2: SGHDT, YYEEEE. The CDR3 loop spans 14 amino acids. V lost 0 bases and J lost 0, with 5 bases in between. CDR3 bases read: TGTGCCAGCAGCTTGGATAGCAGCACAGATACG. It yields the protein CASSLDSSTDT. The whole CDR3 region reads CASSLDSSTDTQYF.

Comments on this clone: The read ends 3 residues early relative to the CDR3; the germline J gene fills the gap. This chain links TRBV20-1 with TRBJ2-1; D may be TRBD1 (6 bases). The V end was cut by 3 bases, the J end by 4 bases, with 13 bases between. Looked up from germline, CDR1 is DFQATT and CDR2 is SNEGSKA (reference sequence). This CDR3 comprises 14 residues. The sequenced CDR3 bases are TGCAGTGCTAGGGGGGCGGCTACTTACAATGAG. The encoded protein is CSARGAATYNE. From start to end, the CDR3 is CSARGAATYNEQFF.

About this clone itself: The read is 3 residues too short to cover the CDR3 end, so that end is filled in from the germline J gene. This rearrangement joins TRBV20-1 to TRBJ1-1; possible D gene TRBD1, 5 bases. The CDR3 sequence is 15 residues long. V was pared by 6 bases and J by 3 bases, with 20 bases between. The V gene's germline CDR1 is DFQATT and CDR2 SNEGSKA (reference sequence). The CDR3 here is CSAPSHGREDTEAFF. The sequenced part of the CDR3 DNA is TGCAGTGCCCCCTCCCACGGCAGGGAGGACACTGAA.

Details on this clone: The read stops 3 residues short of the end of the CDR3; the missing end is completed from the germline J gene. This chain connects TRBV6-2 or TRBV6-3 to TRBJ2-2; weak D call: TRBD2 (5 bases). CDR1 and CDR2 from the germline V gene are MNHEY and SVGEGT. This CDR3 contains 14 residues. The CDR3 DNA, read in part, is TGTGCCAGCAGTCCGGGGATTAGAGTGGGAAAG. Its translation is CASSPGIRVGK. In full, the CDR3 reads CASSPGIRVGKLFF.

On this clone: The read halts 3 residues ahead of the CDR3 end, with the missing end drawn from the germline J gene. J is TRBJ1-2 and V is TRBV19; D perhaps matches TRBD1 (5 bases). The CDR3 contains 14 residues. Germline assignment: CDR1 LNHDA and CDR2 SQIVND (reference sequence). This chain's CDR3 is CAAAPGLAGDTYTF. The covered CDR3 bases are TGTGCCGCCGCACCGGGACTAGCGGGAGATACC.

In regard to this clone: The read gets to within 3 residues of the CDR3 end, and the germline J gene fills in the rest. The chain links TRBV30 to TRBJ1-1, with D maybe TRBD1 (5 bases). V was shortened by 0 bases and J by 0 bases, with 14 bases between the two germline ends. There are 16 residues in the CDR3. Per germline, CDR1 GTSNPN and CDR2 SVGIG (reference sequence). The CDR3 spells CAWSVKGGGVNTEAFF. The part of the CDR3 DNA that was read is TGTGCCTGGAGTGTCAAGGGTGGGGGGGTGAACACTGAA.

For this clone: The read gets to within 3 residues of the CDR3 end, and the germline J gene fills in the rest. The chain is built from TRBV27 and TRBJ1-5; 8 bases match TRBD1. V lost 8 bases and J lost 0; bases outside the gene matches: 9. This CDR3 contains 16 residues. Germline V lookup: CDR1 MNHEY, CDR2 SMNVEV (reference sequence). The CDR3 loop is CASAGTGKYSNQPQHF. The covered CDR3 bases are TGTGCCAGCGCCGGGACAGGTAAGTATAGCAATCAGCCC.

Worth noting for this clone: Read sequence stops 3 residues before the CDR3 end, and the germline J gene provides the missing end. The chain joins TRBV12-5 to TRBJ2-1; 8 bases agree with TRBD1. The CDR3 runs 15 residues. The V and J ends lost 5 bases and 7 bases, in that order; junction bases with no gene match: 10. CDR1 and CDR2 (germline): LGHNT, FRNRAP. The chain's CDR3 is CASGPGTGVLNEQFF. The sequenced part of the CDR3 DNA is TGTGCTAGTGGTCCCGGGACAGGAGTCCTTAATGAG.

Turning to this clone: The CDR3 extends 3 residues past the end of the read, so its final part is completed from the germline J gene. This sequence joins TRBV6-2 or TRBV6-3 and TRBJ1-5; D is perhaps TRBD1 (5 bases). The CDR3 has 16 residues. CDR1 MNHEY and CDR2 SVGEGT come from the germline V gene. Trimming removed 6 bases at V and 1 base at J, with 16 bases between. CDR3 DNA, as far as it was read: TGTGCCAGCAGGGCTGGGAGGGGCAGGAGCAATCAGCCC. Amino acids: CASRAGRGRSNQP. The full-length CDR3 reads as CASRAGRGRSNQPQHF.